This T cell receptor beta chain was obtained from a study of T cell changes during pregnancy in multiple sclerosis. Generated by immunoSEQ multiplex PCR, the TCRdb table keeps only in-frame clones and is missing some. Found here are 12,000 or so clones, roughly 84% of them singletons; the top ten hold 11%. Losses at the gene ends were 3 bases for V and 4 bases for J; bases not matched to a gene: 3. Per the germline V gene, CDR1 is SGDLS and CDR2 is YYNGEE. CDR3 length: 13 residues. This receptor was taken from a female donor in good health, enrolled as a control in a pregnancy study. The chain links TRBV9 to TRBJ2-5; 7 bases line up with TRBD1. This material consisted of CD8+ T cells from peripheral blood mononuclear cells, taken after pregnancy. The CDR3 region has the DNA TGTGCCAGCAGCGACAGGGGTTCAGAGACCCAGTACTTC. It is translated as CASSDRGSETQYF.